What follows are 27 T cell receptor beta chains derived from one specimen sequenced in a study of T cell responses to AZD1222 COVID-19 vaccine. Generated by immunoSEQ multiplex PCR, the TCRdb table keeps only in-frame clones and is missing some. The data show 180,000 or so clones, roughly 94% seen once. The input for sequencing was peripheral blood, taken on day 0 of AZD1222 vaccination. All receptors come from an adult in good health.

This chain joins TRBV4-2 and TRBJ1-5; 8 nucleotides agree with TRBD1. Germline V gene sequence: CDR1 LGHNA, CDR2 YNFKEQ. The CDR3 has 17 residues. The V segment lost 4 bases and the J segment 0 bases; nucleotides outside the gene matches: 8. The CDR3 region has the DNA TGTGCCAGCAGCCCTGGACAGGGAGTTAATAGCAATCAGCCCCAGCATTTT. It codes for CASSPGQGVNSNQPQHF.

The J gene is TRBJ1-3, the V gene TRBV7-9; D unclear. Germline CDR1 SEHNR, CDR2 FQNEAQ (reference sequence). The V and J ends lost 5 bases and 4 bases respectively, with 9 bases between them. The CDR3 totals 13 residues. The CDR3 DNA reads TGTGCCAGCAGCGCCTGGAAAGGAAACACCATATATTTT. Encoded protein: CASSAWKGNTIYF.

This clone was seen more than once but under ten times. This rearrangement joins TRBV7-2 to TRBJ1-1; 8 nucleotides line up with TRBD1. Germline CDR1 and CDR2: SGHTA and FQGNSA. V lost 5 bases and J lost 4; bases outside the gene matches: 6. The CDR3 spans 14 residues. The CDR3 region is CASSLLTGATEAFF. For the CDR3, the DNA is TGTGCCAGCAGCCTCCTGACAGGGGCCACTGAAGCTTTCTTT.

The chain joins TRBV6-6 to TRBJ1-1, with 8 bases fitting TRBD1. Germline V gene lookup returns CDR1 MNHNY and CDR2 SVGAGI (reference sequence). The CDR3 has 14 residues. With 6 bases clipped from V and 6 bases from J, the junction kept 9 bases outside the gene matches. CDR3 in DNA: TGTGCCAGCAGCCTAGACAGGGGTAGTCCTGAAGCTTTCTTT. This codes for CASSLDRGSPEAFF.

A remark on this clone: The same CDR3 arises from other DNA sequences in this sample as well. The chain has TRBV9 and TRBJ1-1; D gene ambiguous. The germline V and J ends were trimmed by 2 bases and 3 bases, with 8 bases remaining between them. The CDR3 sequence is 13 residues long. CDR1 SGDLS and CDR2 YYNGEE come from the germline V gene. The CDR3 bases are TGTGCCAGCAGCGTTGGAGGGTACACTGAAGCTTTCTTT. Its translation is CASSVGGYTEAFF. The full variable domain, in which reference TRBV9 and TRBJ1-1 provide the parts outside the CDR3, is DSGVTQTPKHLITATGQRVTLRCSPRSGDLSVYWYQQSLDQGLQFLIQYYNGEERAKGNILERFSAQQFPDLHSELNLSSLELGDSALYFCASSVGGYTEAFFGQGTRLTVV.

This clone was observed a single time. The chain is built from TRBV28 and TRBJ1-2; D remains unclear. CDR1 is MDHEN and CDR2 is SYDVKM in the germline V gene. The CDR3 is 13 amino acids. Trimming took 6 bases from V and 6 from J, leaving 14 bases between them. In DNA form, the CDR3 reads TGTGCCAGCAGCCGCCCGGGAGTGGATGGCTACACCTTC. Amino acids: CASSRPGVDGYTF.

This CDR3 is CASRAGTQTPPGEQFF. CDR3 DNA sequence: TGCGCCAGCAGGGCCGGGACCCAGACCCCCCCGGGTGAGCAGTTCTTC. The rearrangement joins TRBV5-1 to TRBJ2-1; D may correspond to TRBD1 or TRBD2 (5 bases each). V dropped 5 bases and J dropped 9 bases, with 24 bases sitting between them. The CDR3 runs to 16 residues. CDR1 and CDR2 (germline): SGHRS, YFSETQ.

This clone was observed a handful of times. This chain uses TRBV27 with TRBJ1-5; a weak D match, TRBD1 (5 bases). Germline V gene data show CDR1 as MNHEY and CDR2 as SMNVEV (reference sequence). V lost 2 bases to trimming and J lost 4 bases, with 18 bases between them. CDR3 length: 17 residues. The CDR3 protein is CASSLVGGGLLNQPQHF. Written as DNA, the CDR3 is TGTGCCAGCAGTTTAGTGGGGGGAGGACTTCTTAATCAGCCCCAGCATTTT.

V gene TRBV6-6 combines with J gene TRBJ1-2; the match to TRBD1 covers 8 bases. From germline, CDR1 is MNHNY and CDR2 SVGAGI (reference sequence). The CDR3 is made up of 14 amino acids. The V and J ends lost 2 bases and 10 bases, in that order; junction bases with no gene match: 9. The CDR3, as DNA: TGTGCCAGCAGTTACCCCGAAGGACAGGGCTTCTACACCTTC. Amino acid sequence: CASSYPEGQGFYTF.

The chain has TRBV5-1 and TRBJ2-1; 9 positions agree with TRBD2. CDR3 length: 16 amino acids. Germline CDR1 SGHRS, CDR2 YFSETQ. The V and J ends lost 5 bases and 0 bases, in that order; junction bases with no gene match: 6. The chain's CDR3 is CASSSSGASSYNEQFF. The CDR3 DNA is TGCGCCAGCAGTTCTAGCGGGGCGAGCTCCTACAATGAGCAGTTCTTC.

The chain is built from TRBV5-5 and TRBJ2-1; D call uncertain. The CDR3 length is 11 residues. Germline values: CDR1 SGHKS, CDR2 YYEKEE (reference sequence). V was shortened by 2 bases and J by 4 bases, with 1 base between the two germline ends. CDR3 sequence: CASSLYNEQFF. DNA for the CDR3: TGTGCCAGCAGCTTATACAATGAGCAGTTCTTC.

J is TRBJ2-7 and V is TRBV5-4; the D is unclear. Trimming shortened V by 1 base and J by 2 bases, and 10 bases separated the two germline ends. Germline V lookup: CDR1 SGHNT, CDR2 YYREEE (reference sequence). CDR3 size: 14 residues. The CDR3 coding sequence is TGTGCCAGCAGCTTGATTGGAGTCACCTACGAGCAGTACTTC. Translation gives CASSLIGVTYEQYF.

The chain combines TRBV3-1 (or the pseudogene TRBV3-2) with TRBJ1-1, with 8 bases identical to TRBD1. V lost 4 bases to trimming and J lost 4 bases; unmatched junction nucleotides: 8. The CDR3 totals 15 residues. Germline CDR1 is LGHDT and CDR2 is YNNKEL (reference sequence). CDR3: CASSPQRDRITEAFF. CDR3 in DNA: TGTGCCAGCAGCCCCCAAAGGGACAGGATCACTGAAGCTTTCTTT.

CDR3 sequence (DNA): TGCGCCAGCAGCCAAGATGGGGGGGACAGTTTTGGGGCTTTCTTT. This gives the protein CASSQDGGDSFGAFF. The rearrangement joins TRBV4-1 to TRBJ1-1; 7 bases are a match to TRBD1. Unmatched junction bases numbered 12, after V lost 0 bases and J lost 11 bases. Germline values: CDR1 MGHRA, CDR2 YSYEKL. The CDR3 covers 15 residues.

The CDR3 bases are TGCGCCAGCAGCCAGGGACAGGTTGAAAAACTGTTTTTT. Encoded protein: CASSQGQVEKLFF. The V and J genes are TRBV5-1 and TRBJ1-4, with 8 bases aligning to TRBD1. The germline V gene has CDR1 SGHRS and CDR2 YFSETQ. V lost 4 bases, J lost 7 bases, and 3 bases stayed unmatched. The CDR3 covers 13 residues.

The chain links TRBV5-1 to TRBJ2-3, with D unclear. This CDR3 has 15 residues. From germline, CDR1 is SGHRS and CDR2 YFSETQ. The germline V and J ends were trimmed by 0 bases and 2 bases, with 10 bases remaining between them. The CDR3 DNA is TGCGCCAGCAGCTTGGGTCCAGAACTCACAGATACGCAGTATTTT. Translating it yields CASSLGPELTDTQYF.

The chain carries TRBV9 and TRBJ1-3; D gene ambiguous. The CDR3 has 13 residues. The V and J ends lost 4 bases and 4 bases respectively, with 9 bases between them. The germline V gene encodes CDR1 SGDLS and CDR2 YYNGEE. CDR3 DNA: TGTGCCAGCAGCCCGCAGAACGGAAACACCATATATTTT. It encodes CASSPQNGNTIYF.

V usage is TRBV9 and J usage is TRBJ1-4; no definite D call. This CDR3 has 16 amino acids. Germline assignment: CDR1 SGDLS and CDR2 YYNGEE. V gave up 0 bases and J gave up 7 bases, with 16 bases separating them. This CDR3 reads CASSVVSLEGGEKLFF. The CDR3 region has the DNA TGTGCCAGCAGCGTAGTGAGTTTAGAAGGCGGTGAAAAACTGTTTTTT.

The rearrangement joins TRBV11-2 to TRBJ2-2; D not certain. The CDR3 totals 14 residues. CDR1 is SGHAT, CDR2 FQNNGV, per germline. The V and J ends lost 2 bases and 1 base respectively, with 5 bases between them. CDR3 protein: CASSLKGNTGELFF. The DNA of the CDR3 is TGTGCCAGCAGCTTAAAGGGGAACACCGGGGAGCTGTTTTTT.

This clone was detected only a few times. Here the CDR3 DNA reads TGTGCCAGCAGCCGGGGCACGACGAACACCGGGGAGCTGTTTTTT. Its protein is CASSRGTTNTGELFF. The chain combines TRBV3-1 (or the pseudogene TRBV3-2) with TRBJ2-2; D is perhaps TRBD1 (5 bases). The CDR3 loop spans 15 amino acids. From germline, CDR1 is LGHDT and CDR2 YNNKEL (reference sequence). V gave up 4 bases and J gave up 0 bases, with 9 bases separating them.

This clone showed up just once. The gene calls are TRBV5-1 and TRBJ1-6; possibly TRBD1 for D (6 bases). There are 13 residues in the CDR3. Germline loops: CDR1 SGHRS, CDR2 YFSETQ. Trimming left V 5 bases short and J 10 bases short, with 13 bases between. CDR3 in amino acids: CASRTNRESPLHF. The CDR3 DNA follows: TGCGCCAGCAGGACAAACAGGGAGTCACCCCTCCACTTT.

This clone has a single count. This chain uses TRBV18 with TRBJ1-5; TRBD1 might be the D (5 bases). The CDR3 contains 16 residues. Trimming cost V 0 bases and J 6 bases, with 15 bases left between them. Germline V lookup: CDR1 KGHSH, CDR2 LQKENI. The chain's CDR3 is CASSPPAAGRGQPQHF. The CDR3, as DNA: TGTGCCAGCTCACCACCGGCGGCAGGGAGAGGTCAGCCCCAGCATTTT.

This clone appeared a single time. This sequence joins TRBV11-2 and TRBJ2-7, with 8 bases lining up with TRBD1. V trimming: 2 bases; J trimming: 5 bases; junction bases outside the gene matches: 14. The V gene's germline CDR1 is SGHAT and CDR2 FQNNGV. CDR3 length: 17 amino acids. CDR3 bases: TGTGCCAGCAGCTTACTATCAGGAAGGACAGGGATTGACGAGCAGTACTTC. This codes for CASSLLSGRTGIDEQYF.

The chain links TRBV21-1 to TRBJ1-1; the table assigns TRBD1, which was not confirmed against the DNA. TRBV21-1 is assigned pseudogene status. This CDR3 region has 16 residues. The CDR3 sequence: CASSKGADRTGTEAFF. CDR3 DNA: TGTGCCAGCAGCAAAGGAGCGGACAGGACGGGCACTGAAGCTTTCTTT.

The chain joins TRBV4-1 to TRBJ1-5; maybe TRBD1 (6 bases). Germline V gives CDR1 MGHRA, CDR2 YSYEKL. Trimming removed 5 bases from V and 4 bases from J, with 15 bases in between. This CDR3 region has 15 residues. CDR3 residues: CASSTDGQPNQPQHF. In DNA form, the CDR3 reads TGCGCCAGCAGCACTGACGGACAGCCAAATCAGCCCCAGCATTTT.

This chain links TRBV18 with TRBJ2-1; the D gene is possibly TRBD2 (6 bases). Germline V gene lookup returns CDR1 KGHSH and CDR2 LQKENI. V was cut by 0 bases and J by 2 bases, with 11 bases left in between. The CDR3 has 16 amino acids. The DNA of the CDR3 is TGTGCCAGCTCACCACCGGAGGGTGGCCCCTACAATGAGCAGTTCTTC. It specifies CASSPPEGGPYNEQFF.

Only one count was recorded for this clone. The CDR3 loop reads CASSFRGYSNQPQHF. The CDR3 DNA is TGTGCCAGCAGCTTTAGGGGATATAGCAATCAGCCCCAGCATTTT. The V and J genes are TRBV5-8 and TRBJ1-5, with D possibly being TRBD1 (5 bases). CDR3 length equals 15 residues. Trimming cost V 2 bases and J 0 bases, with 9 bases left between them. Germline CDR1 and CDR2: SGHTS and YDEGEE.